This TCR beta chain was observed in a study of T cells in Graves' hyperthyroidism and ophthalmopathy. Study-wide findings and caveats: The majority of expanded thyroid clonotypes above 0.001 also appeared in blood. Ophthalmopathy and stable hyperthyroidism were separated by a 13 V-J model.

The investigators amplified TCR beta CDR3 regions from RNA transcripts. An initial round of RT-PCR targeting the TCR CDR3 relied on the HTBI primer set. Each CDR3 protein is one row after TCRdb ran MiXCR on the multiplex PCR reads. Counted here are about 640,000 distinct CDR3 sequences, roughly 45% occurring once; the ten biggest clones make up less than 9%. Turning to this clonotype: What it binds is not known.

This receptor was identified in an adult man with Graves' disease, either hyperthyroidism or ophthalmopathy (not recorded which). The sequenced sample consisted of peripheral blood or thyroid tissue (not recorded which).

Written as DNA, the CDR3 is TGTGCCAGTAGTATTGGAGCCCGACAGGGCCAAGAGACCCAGTACTTC. Residues: CASSIGARQGQETQYF. The genes are TRBV19 and TRBJ2-5, with 7 bases identical to TRBD1. V gave up 3 bases and J gave up 1 base; unmatched junction bases: 8. The V gene's germline CDR1 is LNHDA and CDR2 SQIVND (reference sequence). The CDR3 has 16 residues.